These 29 T cell receptor beta chains came from one sample sequenced in a study of tumor and adjacent non-tumor tissue in lung cancer. The library came from three nested PCR rounds adapted from ARM-PCR protocols. TCRdb called the multiplex PCR reads again in MiXCR, with one record for every CDR3 protein. The sample comprises more than 75,000 distinct CDR3 sequences, around two thirds of which are singletons, and 10% to 15% rests with the top ten. This sample's RNA came from whole unsorted tissue. The sequenced material came from lung tumor tissue. Receptors originate from a woman in her 70s with non-small cell lung cancer.

This clonotype was seen a single time. The junction departs from germline at one end; a sequencing error may be responsible. V is TRBV29-1 and J is TRBJ2-1; perhaps TRBD1 as D (5 bases). Looked up from germline, CDR1 is SQVTM and CDR2 is ANQGSEA. The CDR3 spans 13 residues. CDR3 residues: CSAKRQGINEQFF. CDR3 nucleotide sequence: TGCAGTGCAAAACGGCAGGGCATAAATGAGCAATTCTTC.

On this clonotype itself: An end of the junction does not agree with germline; a read error may underlie this. V gene TRBV4-1 combines with J gene TRBJ2-7; maybe TRBD2 (5 bases). Per germline, CDR1 MGHRA and CDR2 YSYEKL. The CDR3 runs to 16 residues. Here the CDR3 DNA reads TGCACCAGCGGCCAAGGTGGTCAGCTCATCTCCTACGAGCAGTACTTC. Translation: CTSGQGGQLISYEQYF.

As concerns this clonotype: This may stem from a read error, because a much larger clone lies one nucleotide away. This chain uses TRBV6-1 with TRBJ1-2, with D perhaps matching TRBD1 (6 bases). The CDR3 sequence is 14 residues long. Germline V lookup: CDR1 MNHNS, CDR2 SASEGT. Trimming removed 10 bases from V and 4 bases from J, with 19 bases in between. The CDR3 nucleotides are TGTGCCAACAGGGAATGGACACACCGCTATGGCTACACCTTC. Amino acids: CANREWTHRYGYTF.

To note about this clonotype: Since the CDR3 does not end with the conserved phenylalanine or tryptophan, this likely comes from a read error. This chain uses TRBV4-2 with TRBJ1-2; D uncertain. Germline lookup yields CDR1 LGHNA and CDR2 YNFKEQ. This CDR3 has 13 residues. For the CDR3, the DNA is TGTGCCGGCAGCCAAGTTCTCGGACGTGGCTACACCATC. Amino acid sequence: CAGSQVLGRGYTI.

With regard to this clonotype: A read error may produce the germline difference seen at one junction end. The J gene is TRBJ2-1, the V gene TRBV11-3; 8 bases match TRBD2. CDR1 and CDR2 from the germline V gene are SGHNT and YENEEA. The length of the CDR3 is 15 residues. The CDR3, as DNA: TGTGCCGGCAGCCCCCGGACTAGCTCCTACAATGAACAGTTCTTC. As protein: CAGSPRTSSYNEQFF.

This clonotype was detected many times. At one end, the junction sequence differs from germline, possibly due to a read error. V is TRBV30 and J is TRBJ2-6; D not certain. The germline V gene encodes CDR1 GTSNPN and CDR2 SVGIG (reference sequence). This CDR3 has 16 amino acids. CDR3 sequence reads: CARSDQVAAGANVLTF. The CDR3 nucleotides are TGTGCCCGGAGTGACCAGGTGGCGGCTGGGGCCAACGTCCTGACTTTC.

For this clonotype: The junction does not match germline at one end; this may be a read error. CDR3 DNA: TGCGCCAGAAGCCTAGGATTGACAAGGGGAAATGAGCAGTTCTTC. This gives the protein CARSLGLTRGNEQFF. The chain joins TRBV4-1 to TRBJ2-1; tentatively, D is TRBD1 (5 bases). CDR3 length: 15 amino acids. Germline assignment: CDR1 MGHRA and CDR2 YSYEKL.

The V call is TRBV28, the J call TRBJ2-6; D could derive from TRBD1 or TRBD2 (5 bases each). The V gene's germline CDR1 is MDHEN and CDR2 SYDVKM. V lost 5 bases and J lost 1, with 18 bases in between. The CDR3 consists of 18 residues. CDR3 loop: CASSLFEGRRSGANVLTF. The CDR3, as DNA: TGTGCCAGCAGTCTCTTTGAGGGGCGACGATCTGGGGCCAACGTCCTGACTTTC.

This chain links TRBV11-2 with TRBJ1-1, with a possible D match to TRBD1 (5 bases). V was clipped by 2 bases and J by 12 bases, with 25 bases between them. This CDR3 has 16 residues. Germline-derived CDR1 and CDR2 are SGHAT and FQNNGV. CDR3: CASSLHALGQQRETFF. CDR3 in DNA: TGTGCCAGCAGCTTACACGCATTGGGGCAGCAACGGGAAACTTTCTTT.

This clonotype was detected only once. At one end the junction does not follow the germline gene, possibly because of a read error. The V call is TRBV7-9, the J call TRBJ1-1, with 7 bases matching TRBD1. The length of the CDR3 is 14 residues. Germline CDR1 and CDR2: SEHNR and FQNEAQ (reference sequence). In DNA form, the CDR3 reads TGTGCCAGCAGCTTAGAGGGGGCCGCACTGAACGACATCTTT. It specifies CASSLEGAALNDIF.

A word on this clonotype: Mismatch with germline at one junction end may stem from a read error. The chain links TRBV29-1 to TRBJ2-5, with D possibly called TRBD1 or TRBD2 (5 bases each). Germline loops: CDR1 SQVTM, CDR2 ANQGSEA. The CDR3 has 15 residues. CDR3 region: CCVNPQGDAWETQYF. The DNA for the CDR3 is TGCTGCGTCAACCCTCAAGGGGACGCTTGGGAGACCCAGTACTTC. Complete variable domain (other parts from reference TRBV29-1 and TRBJ2-5): SAVISQKPSRDICQRGTSLTIQCQVDSQVTMMFWYRQQPGQSLTLIATANQGSEATYESGFVIDKFPISRPNLTFSTLTVSNMSPEDSSIYLCCVNPQGDAWETQYFGPGTRLLVL.

With regard to this clonotype: Sequence at one end of the junction differs from germline and may be a read error. This chain joins TRBV6-1 and TRBJ2-1, with D possibly TRBD2 on 6 matching bases. Germline V lookup: CDR1 MNHNS, CDR2 SASEGT. The CDR3 sequence is 14 residues long. The CDR3 DNA reads TGTGCTAGCAGTGAATCCGGGACTTTCAATGAGCAGTTCTTC. The encoded protein is CASSESGTFNEQFF.

Details on this clonotype: A junction boundary mismatches the germline segment, possibly from a read error. The chain links TRBV6-5 to TRBJ2-1; D gene unclear. The CDR3 spans 14 residues. CDR1 is MNHEY and CDR2 is SVGAGI in the germline V gene. CDR3 sequence: CASSYTTSGNEQLF. The CDR3 DNA sequence: TGTGCCAGCAGTTACACCACGTCGGGCAACGAGCAGCTCTTC.

In regard to this clonotype: Its ends do not fully match the called genes, so a read error is possible. V usage is TRBV28 and J usage is TRBJ1-5, with unresolved D. Germline CDR1 reads MDHEN; CDR2 reads SYDVKM. This CDR3 is 14 amino acids long. The CDR3 loop reads CAGSSVKADQPQHF. CDR3 sequence (DNA): TGTGCCGGCAGTTCGGTTAAAGCTGATCAGCCCCAGCATTTT.

This clonotype is a singleton in its sample. An end of the junction does not agree with germline; a read error may underlie this. The chain has TRBV5-4 and TRBJ2-5, with unresolved D. This CDR3 is 14 amino acids long. Germline CDR1 is SGHNT and CDR2 is YYREEE (reference sequence). The CDR3 region has the DNA TGTTCCAGTAGCACTTCACAAGCGCCCGAGACCCAGTACTTC. Encoded protein: CSSSTSQAPETQYF.

A note on this clonotype: A read error may account for a junction end that differs from germline. This chain connects TRBV6-1 to TRBJ2-3; 8 bases are a match to TRBD2. The CDR3 totals 16 residues. Germline CDR1 is MNHNS and CDR2 is SASEGT. The DNA of the CDR3 is TGTGTCAGCAGTGACCGGGGGCGGGAGGGCACAGATACGCAGTATTTT. As protein: CVSSDRGREGTDTQYF.

With regard to this clonotype: Possible read error: a much larger clone is one base away. V gene TRBV28 combines with J gene TRBJ2-7; D may be TRBD1 or TRBD2 (6 bases each). The CDR3 contains 15 residues. The germline V gene has CDR1 MDHEN and CDR2 SYDVKM. CDR3 bases: TGTGCCAGCAGTTTAGGGGCACAGGGAGGAAACGATCAGTACTTC. It translates to CASSLGAQGGNDQYF.

This clonotype appeared a single time. The conserved final phenylalanine or tryptophan is absent from the CDR3, which likely points to a read error. This sequence joins TRBV28 and TRBJ2-7, with TRBD2 identical over 9 bases. The trim removed 6 bases at V and 5 bases at J, leaving 11 bases unmatched. Looked up from germline, CDR1 is MDHEN and CDR2 is SYDVKM. The CDR3 consists of 15 residues. CDR3 coding DNA: TGTGCCAGCAGCCAGACTAGCGGATCGCCCAACGAGCAGTACTCC. This codes for CASSQTSGSPNEQYS.

This clonotype has just one count. Sequence at one end of the junction differs from germline and may be a read error. The chain links TRBV4-1 to TRBJ1-2; D remains unclear. Germline CDR1 MGHRA, CDR2 YSYEKL. The CDR3 extends over 17 amino acids. The CDR3 sequence: CASNPRALGTPNYGYTF. Here the CDR3 DNA reads TGCGCCAGCAACCCAAGGGCGTTGGGTACCCCTAACTATGGGTACACCTTC.

This clonotype was counted at least ten times. The rearrangement uses TRBV6-2 or TRBV6-3 and TRBJ2-7, with 13 bases matching TRBD2. Germline CDR1 reads MNHEY; CDR2 reads SVGEGT. The CDR3 is 17 residues long. V lost 6 bases and J lost 0; bases outside the gene matches: 8. The CDR3 nucleotides are TGTGCCAGCAGCCGTAGAGGACTAGCGGGAGTCTCCTACGAGCAGTACTTC. It yields the protein CASSRRGLAGVSYEQYF.

This chain links TRBV29-1 with TRBJ2-5, with D unresolved. The germline V gene encodes CDR1 SQVTM and CDR2 ANQGSEA. The length of the CDR3 is 13 residues. CDR3 amino acids: CRVPPEAGETQYF. The CDR3 region has the DNA TGCAGGGTTCCTCCAGAGGCTGGGGAGACCCAGTACTTC.

Of note for this clonotype: Lacking the conserved final phenylalanine or tryptophan, this CDR3 likely reflects a read error. The J gene is TRBJ2-1, the V gene TRBV20-1; D might be TRBD2 (5 bases). Germline V lookup: CDR1 DFQATT, CDR2 SNEGSKA (reference sequence). CDR3 length equals 15 residues. V was trimmed by 8 bases and J by 5 bases, leaving 22 bases between them. The DNA of the CDR3 is TGCAGTCCCCGAGGAAGCGGTAGGGCCAACAATGAGCAGTTCTAC. Translation gives CSPRGSGRANNEQFY.

The V gene is TRBV5-4, the J gene TRBJ2-7; 8 positions agree with TRBD2. V was clipped by 0 bases and J by 6 bases; unmatched bases: 14. Germline assignment: CDR1 SGHNT and CDR2 YYREEE (reference sequence). The CDR3 is made up of 17 amino acids. DNA of the CDR3: TGTGCCAGCAGCTTGGCCAGGGGACTAGTGGGAGTCGGCGAGCAGTACTTC. Its translation is CASSLARGLVGVGEQYF.

In regard to this clonotype: This could be a read error, since a much larger clone is one nucleotide away. The J gene is TRBJ2-1, the V gene TRBV30, with 11 bases that match TRBD2. The CDR3 has 16 residues. V trimming: 5 bases; J trimming: 8 bases; junction bases outside the gene matches: 14. CDR1 is GTSNPN and CDR2 is SVGIG in the germline V gene (reference sequence). The CDR3: CAWAGVAGGIFDEQFF. For the CDR3, the DNA is TGTGCCTGGGCGGGGGTAGCGGGAGGGATATTCGATGAGCAGTTCTTC.

Regarding this clonotype: The CDR3 carries no conserved terminal phenylalanine or tryptophan, so it likely arises from a read error. The V call is TRBV12-3 or TRBV12-4, the J call TRBJ2-3; 9 nucleotides agree with TRBD2. The CDR3 spans 15 residues. Trimming cost V 7 bases and J 4 bases; bases outside gene matches: 9. The CDR3 loop reads CASTFAAGGPDTQYL. Written as DNA, the CDR3 is TGTGCCAGCACTTTCGCCGCGGGAGGGCCAGATACGCAGTATCTT.

About this clonotype itself: A junction end diverges from the germline sequence, so it may reflect a read error. This rearrangement joins TRBV11-3 to TRBJ2-2, with 10 nucleotides matching TRBD2. CDR3 length: 18 residues. In germline, CDR1 is SGHNT, CDR2 YENEEA. This CDR3 is CASNLGGPGLANTGELFF. Here the CDR3 DNA reads TGTGCCAGCAACTTAGGGGGACCGGGACTAGCGAACACTGGGGAGCTGTTTTTT.

This clonotype was recorded a few times. The chain carries TRBV6-1 and TRBJ2-1; 9 nucleotides align to TRBD2. CDR1 is MNHNS and CDR2 is SASEGT in the germline V gene. V dropped 8 bases and J dropped 10; count of bases not matched to a gene: 18. The CDR3 is 16 amino acids. The CDR3 region has the DNA TGTGCCAGCGCAAGGATTAGCGGGAGTCCCGCGGGCGAGCAGTTCTTC. This codes for CASARISGSPAGEQFF.

In nucleotides, the CDR3 is TGTGCCAGCAGCAAAACTAGCGGGTGGGAAGGCGAGCAGTTCTTC. Protein sequence: CASSKTSGWEGEQFF. The genes are TRBV7-9 and TRBJ2-1, with 9 positions matching TRBD2. Germline CDR1 SEHNR, CDR2 FQNEAQ (reference sequence). The J segment lost 10 bases and the V segment lost 5 bases, leaving 12 bases of the junction unmatched. The CDR3 totals 15 residues.

This clonotype was found a few times. The chain employs TRBV7-9 and TRBJ2-7; D is perhaps TRBD1 (6 bases). CDR3 length: 14 residues. The V and J ends lost 5 bases and 5 bases respectively, with 16 bases between them. Germline V gene data show CDR1 as SEHNR and CDR2 as FQNEAQ (reference sequence). CDR3 amino acids: CASSDQRGFHEQYF. Here the CDR3 DNA reads TGTGCCAGCAGCGACCAGAGGGGGTTCCACGAGCAGTACTTC.